This T cell receptor beta chain comes out of a study of blood T cell repertoires in COVID-19 (TCRdb year 2020). Regarding the study in general: Samples from collaborators originated in the United States, Italy and Spain and spanned both the acute and convalescent phases of COVID-19. The samples were drawn from the first 160 participants of the ongoing ImmuneRACE study and from 950 to 1,500 subjects provided by 6 global collaborators. The repertoires were made available in a free public database intended to serve as a resource for research on the immune response to SARS-CoV-2. The material from the prospective study consisted of cDNA or gDNA derived from T cells, B-cell-depleted T cells, or PBMCs. The sample metadata nearly always contained a de-identified subject ID, COVID-19 status, age in years and sex. Deeply sampled blood TCRbeta repertoires from subjects exposed to, actively infected with, or recovered from COVID-19 were included in the dataset. Where available, HLA class I and class II types were taken from metadata supplied by the sample provider and were not determined by assay-based typing.

Collaborating institutions collected whole blood in K2EDTA tubes following their own protocols. For TCRbeta analysis, collaborators shipped samples as frozen whole blood, isolated PBMCs, or DNA extracted from either of those sample types. From the cysteine up to the phenylalanine, the CDR3 has a length of 14 residues. The sequence is cut down to CDR3 DNA, 42 bases in frame from base 1. CDR1 and CDR2 are read off the germline V gene (reference sequence) as SEHNR and FQNEAQ. V gives up 1 base and J gives up 0 bases, and the segment between their germline ends measures 6 bases. The immunoSEQ Assay, a bias-controlled multiplex PCR, was used to amplify TCRbeta CDR3 regions from genomic DNA. The source study handled its data this way. The number of nucleated cells in each sample was estimated by amplification of reference gene primers within the assay. To quantify the absolute abundance of each unique TCRbeta CDR3 rearrangement, sequence reads were collapsed and filtered. For each sample, productive Simpson clonality was calculated by taking the square root of Simpson's diversity index across productive rearrangements. Here the immuneACCESS table is served through TCRdb, limited to in-frame sequences with V and J called. Missing clones are a known gap in these copies; in checked studies unresolved V genes cover under half, and the rest lacks a known reason. That table gives V, J and clone size, and the DNA gave D and trimming. The sample has tens of thousands of clones on record, 70% to 90% of them singletons. In total, the top ten clones hold 7% to 9% of the sample.

Study-level results and caveats: How much clinical and demographic metadata was included differed by source and by participant, and the metadata was provided uncurated.

With regard to this clone: The specificity of this receptor is unknown. Base qualities were left out, and no much larger clone turns up one base away.

The TCR originated in a woman in her 70s with active COVID-19. Sequenced input: peripheral blood. The chain is made from TRBV7-9 and TRBJ1-2; a confident D gene designation cannot be given. The nucleotide sequence is TGTGCCAGCAGCTTAGTCTTAGCTAACTATGGCTACACCTTC. Translation gives CASSLVLANYGYTF.